These 32 T cell receptor beta chains were sequenced from one sample in a study of blood T cell repertoires in COVID-19. Sequenced by immunoSEQ multiplex PCR; TCRdb stores in-frame clones only, minus some. The sample includes tens of thousands of clones, 80% to 90% of them seen just once. Sequenced material: peripheral blood. All receptors derive from a human donor in a cohort sampled during active COVID-19.

This chain joins TRBV7-5 and TRBJ2-5; the D call in the table, TRBD2, was not verified against the DNA. TRBV7-5 is shown as a pseudogene. The CDR3 loop spans 11 amino acids. CDR3 in amino acids: CVRSSTETQYF. DNA of the CDR3: TGTGTCAGAAGCTCAACTGAGACCCAGTACTTC.

The V gene is TRBV7-9, the J gene TRBJ1-1, with a weak D call TRBD1 (5 bases). This CDR3 comprises 16 residues. CDR1 is SEHNR, CDR2 FQNEAQ, per germline (reference sequence). V shed 6 bases and J shed 6 bases, with 23 bases lying between them. The DNA of the CDR3 is TGTGCCAGCAGATCCGGGGATGGGACTCCCCATCCTGAAGCTTTCTTT. Residues: CASRSGDGTPHPEAFF.

The rearrangement joins TRBV2 to TRBJ2-2, with D maybe TRBD1 (5 bases). The ends were cut back, 6 bases at V and 7 bases at J, with 9 bases in the middle. The CDR3 loop spans 12 amino acids. Germline CDR1 and CDR2: SNHLY and FYNNEI. The CDR3 loop is CASRDTVGELFF. Written as DNA, the CDR3 is TGTGCCAGCAGGGACACCGTCGGGGAGCTGTTTTTT.

The chain joins TRBV27 to TRBJ2-7, with D possibly TRBD1 on 6 matching bases. The germline gives CDR1 MNHEY, CDR2 SMNVEV (reference sequence). Trimming removed 3 bases from V and 2 bases from J, with 8 bases in between. The CDR3 has 13 residues. The chain's CDR3 is CASSFQGTYEQYF. In DNA form, the CDR3 reads TGTGCCAGCAGTTTTCAGGGGACCTACGAGCAGTACTTC.

This chain links TRBV30 with TRBJ1-2, with 9 nucleotides matching TRBD1. The CDR3 is 15 amino acids. Losses at the gene ends were 3 bases for V and 7 bases for J; bases not matched to a gene: 12. Germline CDR1 and CDR2: GTSNPN and SVGIG (reference sequence). CDR3 in DNA: TGTGCCTGGAGAAACCCGGGACAGGGATTGGCTGGCTACACCTTC. Amino acid sequence: CAWRNPGQGLAGYTF.

The chain joins TRBV19 to TRBJ2-2, with D perhaps TRBD1 (7 bases). Germline lookup yields CDR1 LNHDA and CDR2 SQIVND (reference sequence). The CDR3 sequence is 18 residues long. V was clipped by 7 bases and J by 4 bases, with 25 bases between them. The CDR3 nucleotides are TGTGCCAGTACCCCCCAGGGGGGCCGTATTGGGGGCACCGGGGAGCTGTTTTTT. Translated: CASTPQGGRIGGTGELFF.

The rearrangement uses TRBV18 and TRBJ2-5, with D tentatively TRBD1 (6 bases). CDR3 length: 14 amino acids. V lost 3 bases, J lost 2 bases, and 10 bases lay in between. The germline V gene encodes CDR1 KGHSH and CDR2 LQKENI. The CDR3 loop is CASSPGAAQETQYF. In DNA form, the CDR3 reads TGTGCCAGCTCACCGGGGGCTGCGCAAGAGACCCAGTACTTC.

The chain joins TRBV7-9 to TRBJ2-7, with 9 bases lining up with TRBD2. The CDR3 is 15 residues long. Unmatched junction bases numbered 0, after V lost 0 bases and J lost 0 bases. The germline CDR1 and CDR2 sequences are SEHNR and FQNEAQ (reference sequence). CDR3 DNA: TGTGCCAGCAGCTTAGCTAGCGGGGGCTCCTACGAGCAGTACTTC. Encoded protein: CASSLASGGSYEQYF.

The V gene is TRBV12-5, the J gene TRBJ2-1; D remains ambiguous. Trimming stripped 1 base from V and 2 bases from J, with 6 bases between. The V gene's germline CDR1 is LGHNT and CDR2 FRNRAP. CDR3 length equals 14 residues. The CDR3 sequence: CASGLGQTYNEQFF. The CDR3 DNA sequence: TGTGCTAGTGGTTTGGGGCAGACCTACAATGAGCAGTTCTTC.

This clone was seen more than once but under ten times. This chain connects TRBV5-4 to TRBJ1-4; TRBD1 might be the D (6 bases). Trimming cost V 4 bases and J 0 bases, with 13 bases left between them. The CDR3 is 16 residues long. Germline CDR1 reads SGHNT; CDR2 reads YYREEE (reference sequence). Written as DNA, the CDR3 is TGTGCCAGCAGCCCAGGGGTAGCTCCAACTAATGAAAAACTGTTTTTT. Protein product: CASSPGVAPTNEKLFF.

The rearrangement links TRBV7-2 to TRBJ2-5; the D is unclear. Trimming took off 7 bases at V and 9 bases at J, with 15 bases between the two ends. The CDR3 has 12 amino acids. Germline V gene sequence: CDR1 SGHTA, CDR2 FQGNSA. CDR3 in DNA: TGTGCCAGCACCCGAACGCGCGAGGCCCAGTACTTC. Its translation: CASTRTREAQYF.

The V gene is TRBV5-6, the J gene TRBJ1-1; D possibly corresponds to TRBD1 (5 bases). V lost 1 base, J lost 1 base, and 8 bases lay in between. This CDR3 contains 14 residues. Germline V gives CDR1 SGHDT, CDR2 YYEEEE. CDR3 sequence reads: CASSLWGENTEAFF. For the CDR3, the DNA is TGTGCCAGCAGCTTGTGGGGGGAGAACACTGAAGCTTTCTTT.

This chain uses TRBV27 with TRBJ1-3; 9 nucleotides match TRBD1. CDR1 is MNHEY and CDR2 is SMNVEV in the germline V gene (reference sequence). CDR3 length: 19 amino acids. Trimming cost V 1 base and J 0 bases; bases outside gene matches: 10. The CDR3 DNA reads TGTGCCAGCAGTTTATTACAGGGGGCCAACTACTACTCTGGAAACACCATATATTTT. It encodes CASSLLQGANYYSGNTIYF.

The chain employs TRBV27 and TRBJ1-4, with TRBD1 matching 8 bases. Per the germline V gene, CDR1 is MNHEY and CDR2 is SMNVEV (reference sequence). This CDR3 comprises 16 residues. With 6 bases clipped from V and 5 bases from J, the junction kept 11 bases outside the gene matches. CDR3 protein: CASSPTVTGVNEKLFF. The CDR3 nucleotides are TGTGCCAGCAGCCCCACTGTGACAGGGGTCAATGAAAAACTGTTTTTT.

V and J are TRBV4-2 and TRBJ1-5, with TRBD1 matching over 9 bases. The CDR3 loop spans 18 amino acids. Germline CDR1 is LGHNA and CDR2 is YNFKEQ. The trim removed 0 bases at V and 2 bases at J, leaving 8 bases unmatched. CDR3 DNA: TGTGCCAGCAGCCAAGATTTAACGGGACAGGGTGGCAATCAGCCCCAGCATTTT. It translates to CASSQDLTGQGGNQPQHF.

Written as DNA, the CDR3 is TGTGCCAGCAGCTTAATCCTATATAGACAGTCGCTTGACCCGCATGACGAGCAGTACTTC. This gives the protein CASSLILYRQSLDPHDEQYF. This chain links TRBV7-6 with TRBJ2-7; D perhaps matches TRBD1 (5 bases). The V gene lost 2 bases and the J gene lost 5 bases, with 31 bases spanning the gap. Per germline, CDR1 SGHVS and CDR2 FNYEAQ. This CDR3 has 20 residues.

This chain links TRBV19 with TRBJ1-1, with D tentatively TRBD1 (6 bases). In germline, CDR1 is LNHDA, CDR2 SQIVND (reference sequence). Trimming cost V 5 bases and J 3 bases, with 16 bases left between them. The CDR3 covers 15 residues. The CDR3 DNA reads TGTGCCAGTAGTGCCACACAGGGAAGGGACACTGAAGCTTTCTTT. Encoded protein: CASSATQGRDTEAFF.

The chain employs TRBV18 and TRBJ2-3; D unclear. There are 13 residues in the CDR3. The V gene's germline CDR1 is KGHSH and CDR2 LQKENI. V dropped 4 bases and J dropped 0 bases, with 5 bases sitting between them. The CDR3 DNA reads TGTGCCAGCTCACAGACTAGCACAGATACGCAGTATTTT. Translating it yields CASSQTSTDTQYF.

The chain links TRBV18 to TRBJ2-1; 11 nucleotides line up with TRBD2. Germline V CDR1 and CDR2: KGHSH, LQKENI. This CDR3 contains 14 residues. V lost 6 bases to trimming and J lost 4 bases; unmatched junction nucleotides: 2. In DNA form, the CDR3 reads TGTGCCAGCTCCATAGCGGGGGGGTACAATGAGCAGTTCTTC. Its translation: CASSIAGGYNEQFF.

The V and J genes are TRBV2 and TRBJ2-3; TRBD2 matches at 8 bases. Germline V gene lookup returns CDR1 SNHLY and CDR2 FYNNEI. This CDR3 contains 15 residues. Germline trimming cut 4 bases from V and 3 bases from J; bases unmatched to any gene: 6. CDR3 sequence reads: CASSVLVAGTDTQYF. The CDR3 DNA sequence: TGTGCCAGCAGTGTTTTGGTAGCGGGAACAGATACGCAGTATTTT.

This chain connects TRBV19 to TRBJ2-5, with D possibly being TRBD2 (7 bases). The CDR3 has 15 residues. Trimming pared 10 bases from V and 4 bases from J, leaving 22 bases between. Per the germline V gene, CDR1 is LNHDA and CDR2 is SQIVND (reference sequence). The CDR3, as DNA: TGTGCCACGGCTGAGGGGGGGGGTTCCAGAGAGACCCAGTACTTC. The encoded protein is CATAEGGGSRETQYF.

V gene TRBV27 combines with J gene TRBJ1-5, with D perhaps TRBD1 (5 bases). Germline loops: CDR1 MNHEY, CDR2 SMNVEV (reference sequence). The CDR3 extends over 13 amino acids. Trimming removed 2 bases from V and 7 bases from J, with 9 bases in between. CDR3 nucleotides: TGTGCCAGCAGTTTAGGGGCTGGGCAGCCCCAGCATTTT. Encoded protein: CASSLGAGQPQHF.

The chain is built from TRBV6-5 and TRBJ1-1; TRBD1 aligns across 7 bases. Unmatched junction bases numbered 2, after V lost 4 bases and J lost 0 bases. The CDR3 has 14 amino acids. Germline V lookup: CDR1 MNHEY, CDR2 SVGAGI. CDR3 DNA: TGTGCCAGCAGTTTGGGACAGTTGAACACTGAAGCTTTCTTT. Its protein is CASSLGQLNTEAFF.

In this sample, this clone turned up once. This chain links TRBV27 with TRBJ2-5; D might be TRBD1 (7 bases). This CDR3 has 19 amino acids. CDR1 is MNHEY and CDR2 is SMNVEV in the germline V gene (reference sequence). Between the trimmed V and J ends, which lost 2 bases and 3 bases, there was a span of 25 bases. In DNA, the CDR3 is TGTGCCAGCAGTTTAAAGGGGGCCACGTGGGGGGATTATAAAGAGACCCAGTACTTC. Its protein product is CASSLKGATWGDYKETQYF.

The chain couples TRBV7-2 to TRBJ2-1; TRBD2 agrees at 10 bases. This CDR3 is built from 19 residues. The trim removed 3 bases at V and 4 bases at J, leaving 15 bases unmatched. From germline, CDR1 is SGHTA and CDR2 FQGNSA. The CDR3 loop is CASSFPKGNSGGPYNEQFF. CDR3 nucleotide sequence: TGTGCCAGCAGCTTTCCTAAGGGCAATAGCGGGGGGCCTTACAATGAGCAGTTCTTC.

The CDR3 DNA is TGTGCCAGCAGCCCCAGGACAGTTGCTAATGAAAAACTGTTTTTT. This encodes CASSPRTVANEKLFF. The rearrangement uses TRBV6-6 and TRBJ1-4, with D maybe TRBD1 (6 bases). The CDR3 runs to 15 residues. The V and J ends lost 6 bases and 3 bases respectively, with 14 bases between them. From germline, CDR1 is MNHNY and CDR2 SVGAGI (reference sequence).

The V call is TRBV27, the J call TRBJ1-1, with D perhaps matching TRBD1 (5 bases). The germline V gene has CDR1 MNHEY and CDR2 SMNVEV (reference sequence). This CDR3 is built from 14 residues. Trimming cost V 6 bases and J 2 bases, with 13 bases left between them. CDR3 protein: CASSRGGSNTEAFF. The DNA for the CDR3 is TGTGCCAGCAGCCGGGGGGGGTCCAACACTGAAGCTTTCTTT.

The CDR3 nucleotides are TGTGCCAGCAGCAACATAGCGGGGGGGGTTGAAGAGACCCAGTACTTC. Its translation is CASSNIAGGVEETQYF. The rearrangement joins TRBV11-2 to TRBJ2-5; 11 positions match TRBD2. V dropped 5 bases and J dropped 3; count of bases not matched to a gene: 8. Germline CDR1 reads SGHAT; CDR2 reads FQNNGV. This CDR3 comprises 16 residues.

There are a few counts of this clone. J is TRBJ1-1 and V is TRBV7-9; D perhaps matches TRBD1 (5 bases). The length of the CDR3 is 14 residues. V was shortened by 5 bases and J by 4 bases, with 14 bases between the two germline ends. CDR1 and CDR2 from the germline V gene are SEHNR and FQNEAQ (reference sequence). The CDR3, as DNA: TGTGCCAGCAGCGAACTGTGGGGGGGCACTGAAGCTTTCTTT. This codes for CASSELWGGTEAFF.

The chain carries TRBV11-2 and TRBJ2-7; D not certain. Between the trimmed V and J ends, which lost 1 base and 2 bases, there was a span of 3 bases. This CDR3 region has 12 residues. The V gene's germline CDR1 is SGHAT and CDR2 FQNNGV. Written as DNA, the CDR3 is TGTGCCAGCAGCTTAGCCACCTACGAGCAGTACTTC. It yields the protein CASSLATYEQYF. The full variable domain, with the rest looked up from reference TRBV11-2 and TRBJ2-7, is EAGVAQSPRYKIIEKRQSVAFWCNPISGHATLYWYQQILGQGPKLLIQFQNNGVVDDSQLPKDRFSAERLKGVDSTLKIQPAKLEDSAVYLCASSLATYEQYFGPGTRLTVT.

The chain is built from TRBV5-1 and TRBJ1-3, with 9 bases that match TRBD1. The CDR3 has 13 residues. CDR1 is SGHRS and CDR2 is YFSETQ in the germline V gene. J lost 7 bases, V lost 4 bases, and 3 bases had no gene match. CDR3 protein: CASSIGQGNTIYF. The CDR3 bases are TGCGCCAGCAGCATCGGACAGGGGAACACCATATATTTT.

CDR3 residues: CASSPPGGAPGDEQFF. CDR3 nucleotides: TGTGCCAGCTCACCACCCGGGGGAGCTCCCGGGGATGAGCAGTTCTTC. The J gene is TRBJ2-1, the V gene TRBV18; D is perhaps TRBD2 (6 bases). Germline CDR1 reads KGHSH; CDR2 reads LQKENI. The CDR3 contains 16 residues. Trimming removed 0 bases from V and 8 bases from J, with 17 bases in between.